This T cell receptor beta chain was sequenced during a study of human T cells and chemical hapten exposure (dated by TCRdb to about 2021). With regard to the full study: For sensitization, 2% DPC in acetone was applied to a roughly 2 cm by roughly 2 cm area of upper inner arm skin. Patients additionally received weekly therapeutic DPC doses to the scalp throughout the approximately 25-week study period. Patch testing was performed on the upper back with Finn chambers containing 0.01% DPC, and the patch tests were scored after 6 days according to International Contact Dermatitis Research Group standards. Most of the patients in the cohort were female, and the cohort covered alopecia areata with under or over 50% scalp involvement, alopecia totalis and alopecia universalis. Libraries were combined into a pool for sequencing, and differences in TCR yield between samples came mainly from small differences in library volumes within the pool. The study tracked peripheral blood TCR repertoire changes in vivo during primary and secondary sensitization to the hapten diphenylcyclopropenone (DPC) in alopecia patients. Blood was sampled from patients pre-sensitization (week 0) and at 2, 6 and about 24 weeks after DPC sensitization. Some 29 alopecia patients gave blood for TCR sequencing at one to four time points (pre-sensitization, 2, 6 and 24 weeks). What the research found in general, with its limitations: Compared with pre-sensitization or healthy control sets, expanded TCRs formed significantly more large CDR3 similarity clusters, which is consistent with antigen-driven responses. Repeated subsampling changed both the strength of the expansion versus patch-test correlation and the threshold at which the correlation became significant. A positive correlation was found between the number of PT1 expanded TCRs and patch test score, with significance reached at thresholds 8, 16 and 32 but not 4. No change with DPC sensitization was found in the number of TCRs above 1 in 1000 frequency, and no evidence of global repertoire structure alterations was found. Because every patient had alopecia, a presumed autoimmune disease, the patients' immune response might differ from that of healthy individuals.

A word on this clonotype: Its antigen is not yet known. No much larger clone is present one base from it, and per-base qualities are unavailable.

CDR1 MDHEN and CDR2 SYDVKM are derived from the germline V gene. Trimming accounts for 5 bases at V and 4 bases at J, while the number of junction bases matched to no gene is 5. The CDR3 holds 15 amino acids from the cysteine to the phenylalanine. Of all the DNA, just the CDR3 is kept, 45 bases in frame from base 1. Explained via the paper, the time point label denotes: patch test 2, 6 weeks after DPC sensitization. The treatment or condition label of this sample denotes: therapeutic diphenylcyclopropenone sensitization with weekly scalp DPC. At every patch-test visit, the blood draw took place before the patch test was put on. Patients were eligible if aged 18 to 70, diagnosed with alopecia and judged suitable for DPC therapy, and pregnant patients were excluded. Unfractionated whole blood was collected in Tempus Blood RNA tubes, and total RNA was extracted from that blood. Library prep was done by RACE. Sequenced using a NextSeq 500. Library preparation attached unique molecular identifiers to individual cDNA molecules for quantitative, reproducible TCR counting. From each blood RNA sample, both TCR alpha and TCR beta chains were sequenced. Under the source paper's analysis protocol: The median number of TCRs per sample was approximately 96,000, ranging from about 23,224 to 690,600. V, J and CDR3 annotation of the TCR reads was carried out using the Decombinator software suite. For the PS versus PT1 abundance plots, all samples were subsampled to the same number of TCRs (28,000). Expanded TCRs were defined as absent before sensitization and observed at least eight times at the 2-week time point. The public reads were quality trimmed at Q25 with fastp and then assembled into clones with MiXCR by TCRdb, keeping productive beta chains. For every CDR3 protein sequence, its rows merge into one entry that carries the most common genes and DNA. These V and J calls derive from TCRdb rather than the authors' analysis. The sample profile shows about 96,000 distinct CDR3 sequences; about 9.6% of them were found once. The leading ten clones occupy just over 2% of the sample.

This chain is built from TRBV28 and TRBJ2-3, with 11 junctional bases fitting TRBD2. This TCR derives from a woman between 40 and 55 years old with alopecia areata. Some clones in this sample may be carry-over from other donors' samples. The specimen comprised whole blood, sampled in connection with sensitization to the hapten diphenylcyclopropenone (DPC). The CDR3 is CASSGVAGGADTQYF. The DNA sequence follows: TGTGCCAGCAGTGGGGTAGCGGGAGGGGCAGATACGCAGTATTTT.